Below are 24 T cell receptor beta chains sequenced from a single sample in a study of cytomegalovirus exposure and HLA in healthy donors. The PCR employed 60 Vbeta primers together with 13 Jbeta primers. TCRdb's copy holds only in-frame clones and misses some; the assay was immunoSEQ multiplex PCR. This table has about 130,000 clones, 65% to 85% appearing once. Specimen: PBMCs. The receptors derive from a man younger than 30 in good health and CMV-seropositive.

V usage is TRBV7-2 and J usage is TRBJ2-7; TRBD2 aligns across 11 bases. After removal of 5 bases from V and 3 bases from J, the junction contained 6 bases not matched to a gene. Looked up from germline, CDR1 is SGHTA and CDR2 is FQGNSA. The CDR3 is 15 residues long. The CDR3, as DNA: TGTGCCAGCAGCCAAAGGACTAGCGGGCTCTACGAGCAGTACTTC. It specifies CASSQRTSGLYEQYF.

The CDR3 loop is CASSLDQSGANVLTF. The CDR3 nucleotides are TGTGCCAGCAGCTTGGATCAGTCTGGGGCCAACGTCCTGACTTTC. This rearrangement joins TRBV5-4 to TRBJ2-6; no firm D call. Germline V gene sequence: CDR1 SGHNT, CDR2 YYREEE (reference sequence). V lost 0 bases to trimming and J lost 1 base, with 5 bases between them. The CDR3 is 15 residues long.

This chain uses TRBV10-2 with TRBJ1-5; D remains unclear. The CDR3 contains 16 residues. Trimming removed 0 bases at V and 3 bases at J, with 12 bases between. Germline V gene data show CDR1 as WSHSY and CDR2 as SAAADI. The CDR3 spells CASSESILINNQPQHF. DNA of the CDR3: TGCGCCAGCAGTGAGTCGATCCTAATTAACAATCAGCCCCAGCATTTT.

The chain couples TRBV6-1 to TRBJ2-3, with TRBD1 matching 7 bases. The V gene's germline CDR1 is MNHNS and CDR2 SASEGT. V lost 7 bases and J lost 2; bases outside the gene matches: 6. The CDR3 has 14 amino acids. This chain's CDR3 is CASKDDRDTDTQYF. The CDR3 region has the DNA TGTGCCAGCAAAGACGACAGGGACACAGATACGCAGTATTTT.

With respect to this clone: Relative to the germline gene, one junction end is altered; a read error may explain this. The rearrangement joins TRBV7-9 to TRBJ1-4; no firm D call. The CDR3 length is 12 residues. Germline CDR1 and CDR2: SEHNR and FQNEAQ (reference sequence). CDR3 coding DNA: TGTTCCAGCAGCCGAGAGAATGAAAAACTGTTTTTT. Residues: CSSSRENEKLFF.

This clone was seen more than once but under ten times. This CDR3 reads CASSMEADSHTEAFF. The CDR3 bases are TGTGCCAGTAGTATGGAAGCAGACAGTCACACTGAAGCTTTCTTT. The chain carries TRBV19 and TRBJ1-1; D is perhaps TRBD1 (5 bases). V was pared by 3 bases and J by 3 bases, with 14 bases between. Germline values: CDR1 LNHDA, CDR2 SQIVND (reference sequence). This CDR3 contains 15 residues.

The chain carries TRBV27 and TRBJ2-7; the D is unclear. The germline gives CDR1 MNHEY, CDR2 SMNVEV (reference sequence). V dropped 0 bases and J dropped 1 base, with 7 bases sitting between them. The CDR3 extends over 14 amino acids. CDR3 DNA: TGTGCCAGCAGTTTATCAGTCAGGTCCTACGAGCAGTACTTC. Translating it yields CASSLSVRSYEQYF.

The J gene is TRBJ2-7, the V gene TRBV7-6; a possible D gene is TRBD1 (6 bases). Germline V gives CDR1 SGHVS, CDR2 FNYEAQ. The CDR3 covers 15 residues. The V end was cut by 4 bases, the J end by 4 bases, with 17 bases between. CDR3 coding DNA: TGTGCCAGCAGCTCAACCGGGACACCAATATACGAGCAGTACTTC. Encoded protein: CASSSTGTPIYEQYF.

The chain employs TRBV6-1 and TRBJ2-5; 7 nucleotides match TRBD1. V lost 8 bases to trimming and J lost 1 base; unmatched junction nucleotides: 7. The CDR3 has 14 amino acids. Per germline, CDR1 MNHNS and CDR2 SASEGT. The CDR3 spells CASWGQRFQETQYF. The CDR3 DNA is TGTGCCAGCTGGGGACAGCGATTCCAAGAGACCCAGTACTTC.

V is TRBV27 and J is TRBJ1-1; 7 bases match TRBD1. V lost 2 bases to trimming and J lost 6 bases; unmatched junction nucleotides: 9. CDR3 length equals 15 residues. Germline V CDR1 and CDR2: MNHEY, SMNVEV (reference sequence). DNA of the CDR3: TGTGCCAGCAGTTTAGGAGGGGGCATGGGGGCTGAAGCTTTCTTT. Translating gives CASSLGGGMGAEAFF.

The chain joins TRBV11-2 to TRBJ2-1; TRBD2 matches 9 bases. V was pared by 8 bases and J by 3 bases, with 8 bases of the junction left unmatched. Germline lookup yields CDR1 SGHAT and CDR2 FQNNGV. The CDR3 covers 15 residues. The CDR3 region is CASSLSGSFYNEQFF. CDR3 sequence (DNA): TGTGCCAGCTCCCTTAGCGGGAGTTTCTACAATGAGCAGTTCTTC.

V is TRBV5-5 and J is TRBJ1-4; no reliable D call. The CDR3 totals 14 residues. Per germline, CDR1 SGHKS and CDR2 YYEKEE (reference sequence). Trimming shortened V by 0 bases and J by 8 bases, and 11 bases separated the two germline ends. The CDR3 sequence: CASSLGPLQEKLFF. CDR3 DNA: TGTGCCAGCAGCTTGGGGCCGCTCCAGGAAAAACTGTTTTTT.

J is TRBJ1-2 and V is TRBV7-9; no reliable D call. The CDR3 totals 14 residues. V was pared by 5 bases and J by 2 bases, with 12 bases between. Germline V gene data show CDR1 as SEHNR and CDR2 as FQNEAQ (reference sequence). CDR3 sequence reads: CASSPPLANYGYTF. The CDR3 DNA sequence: TGTGCCAGCAGCCCCCCCCTGGCAAACTATGGCTACACCTTC.

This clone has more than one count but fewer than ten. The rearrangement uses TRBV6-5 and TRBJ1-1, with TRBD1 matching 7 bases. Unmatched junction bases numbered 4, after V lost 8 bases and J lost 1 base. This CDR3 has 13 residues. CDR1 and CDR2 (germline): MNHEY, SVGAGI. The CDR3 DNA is TGTGCCAGCGGACAGGCCCCGAACACTGAAGCTTTCTTT. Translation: CASGQAPNTEAFF.

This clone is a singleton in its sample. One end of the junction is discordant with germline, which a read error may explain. CDR3 protein: CVSSKDRGTNSYEQYF. The DNA of the CDR3 is TGTGTCAGCAGTAAAGACAGGGGCACCAACTCCTACGAGCAGTACTTC. The rearrangement joins TRBV6-1 to TRBJ2-7, with TRBD1 matching over 8 bases. Germline CDR1 MNHNS, CDR2 SASEGT. The CDR3 consists of 16 residues.

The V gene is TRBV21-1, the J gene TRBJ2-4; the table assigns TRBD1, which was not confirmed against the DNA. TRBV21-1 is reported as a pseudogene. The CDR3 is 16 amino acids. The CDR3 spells CASSKPRDRTKNIQYF. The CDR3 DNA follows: TGTGCCAGCAGCAAACCTCGGGACAGAACCAAAAACATTCAGTACTTC.

CDR3 loop: CASRTNRVNYGYTF. The CDR3 DNA reads TGTGCCAGCAGGACGAACAGGGTGAACTATGGCTACACCTTC. The chain recombines TRBV28 with TRBJ1-2; D is perhaps TRBD1 (6 bases). Germline CDR1 is MDHEN and CDR2 is SYDVKM. Trimming left V 6 bases short and J 2 bases short, with 13 bases between. The CDR3 length is 14 residues.

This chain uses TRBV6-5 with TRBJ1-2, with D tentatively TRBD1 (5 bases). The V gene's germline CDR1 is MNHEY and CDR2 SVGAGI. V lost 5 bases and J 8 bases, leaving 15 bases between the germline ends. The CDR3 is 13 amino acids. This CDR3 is CASSDLWGQGYTF. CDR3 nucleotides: TGTGCCAGCAGTGATTTATGGGGCCAAGGCTACACCTTC.

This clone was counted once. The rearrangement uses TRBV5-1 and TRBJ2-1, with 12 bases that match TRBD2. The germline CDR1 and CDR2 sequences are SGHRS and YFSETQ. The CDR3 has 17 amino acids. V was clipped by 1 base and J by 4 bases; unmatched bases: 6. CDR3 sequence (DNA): TGCGCCAGCAGCTTGATCCTAGCGGGGGGGCCGTACAATGAGCAGTTCTTC. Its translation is CASSLILAGGPYNEQFF.

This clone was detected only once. This CDR3 reads CASSVVLGEAFF. CDR3 bases: TGTGCCAGCAGCGTAGTACTAGGGGAAGCTTTCTTT. The V gene is TRBV9, the J gene TRBJ1-1; D remains ambiguous. Germline CDR1 SGDLS, CDR2 YYNGEE. This CDR3 spans 12 amino acids. V lost 0 bases to trimming and J lost 8 bases, with 8 bases between them.

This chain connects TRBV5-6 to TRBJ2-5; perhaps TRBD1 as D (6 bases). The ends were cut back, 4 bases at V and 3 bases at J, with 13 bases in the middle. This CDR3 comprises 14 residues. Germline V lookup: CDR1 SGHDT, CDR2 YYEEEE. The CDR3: CASSKLDSEETQYF. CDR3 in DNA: TGTGCCAGCAGCAAATTGGACAGTGAAGAGACCCAGTACTTC.

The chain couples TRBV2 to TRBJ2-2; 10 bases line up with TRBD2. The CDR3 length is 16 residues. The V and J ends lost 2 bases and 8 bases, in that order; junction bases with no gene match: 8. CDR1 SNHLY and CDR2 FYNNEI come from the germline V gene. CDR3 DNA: TGTGCCAGCAGTGAAAAGCGGGAGGGCCTACGAGGGGAGCTGTTTTTT. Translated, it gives CASSEKREGLRGELFF.

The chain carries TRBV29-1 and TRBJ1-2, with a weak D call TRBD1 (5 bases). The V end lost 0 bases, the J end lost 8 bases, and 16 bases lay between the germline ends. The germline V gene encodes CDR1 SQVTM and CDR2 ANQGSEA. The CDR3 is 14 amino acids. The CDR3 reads CSVEDQGRIGGYTF. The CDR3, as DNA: TGCAGCGTTGAAGATCAGGGCAGGATTGGAGGCTACACCTTC.

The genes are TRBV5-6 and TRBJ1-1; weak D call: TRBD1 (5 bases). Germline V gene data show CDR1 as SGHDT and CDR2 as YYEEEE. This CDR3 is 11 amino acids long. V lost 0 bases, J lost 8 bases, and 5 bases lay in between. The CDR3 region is CASSLGQEAFF. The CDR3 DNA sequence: TGTGCCAGCAGCTTGGGACAGGAAGCTTTCTTT.